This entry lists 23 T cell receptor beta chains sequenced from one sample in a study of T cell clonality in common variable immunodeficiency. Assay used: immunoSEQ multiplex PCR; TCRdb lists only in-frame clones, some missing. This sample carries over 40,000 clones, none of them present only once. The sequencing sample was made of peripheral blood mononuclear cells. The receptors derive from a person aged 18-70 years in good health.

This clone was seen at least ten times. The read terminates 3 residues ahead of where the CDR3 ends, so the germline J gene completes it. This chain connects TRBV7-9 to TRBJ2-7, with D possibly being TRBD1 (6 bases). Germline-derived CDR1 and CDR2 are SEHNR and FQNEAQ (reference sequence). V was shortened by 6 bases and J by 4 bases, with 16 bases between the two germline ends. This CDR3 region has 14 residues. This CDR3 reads CASSPGAPRYEQYF. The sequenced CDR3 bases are TGTGCCAGCAGTCCAGGGGCCCCTCGATACGAG.

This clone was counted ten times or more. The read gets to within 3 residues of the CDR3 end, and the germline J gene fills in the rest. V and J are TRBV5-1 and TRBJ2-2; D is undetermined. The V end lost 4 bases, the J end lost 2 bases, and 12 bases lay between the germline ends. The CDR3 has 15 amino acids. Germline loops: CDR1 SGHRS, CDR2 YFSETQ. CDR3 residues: CASSLPGKNTGELFF. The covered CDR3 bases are TGCGCCAGCAGCCTACCTGGTAAAAACACCGGGGAG.

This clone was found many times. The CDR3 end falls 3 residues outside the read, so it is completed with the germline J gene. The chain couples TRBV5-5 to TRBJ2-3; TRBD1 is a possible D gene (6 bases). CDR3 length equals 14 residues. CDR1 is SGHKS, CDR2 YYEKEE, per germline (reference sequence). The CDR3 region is CASGRGGGNQPQYF. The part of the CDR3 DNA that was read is TGTGCCAGCGGCAGGGGCGGTGGGAATCAGCCG. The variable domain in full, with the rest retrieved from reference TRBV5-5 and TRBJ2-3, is DAGVTQSPTHLIKTRGQQVTLRCSPISGHKSVSWYQQVLGQGPQFIFQYYEKEERGRGNFPDRFSARQFPNYSSELNVNALLLGDSALYLCASGRGGGNQPQYFGPGTRLTVL.

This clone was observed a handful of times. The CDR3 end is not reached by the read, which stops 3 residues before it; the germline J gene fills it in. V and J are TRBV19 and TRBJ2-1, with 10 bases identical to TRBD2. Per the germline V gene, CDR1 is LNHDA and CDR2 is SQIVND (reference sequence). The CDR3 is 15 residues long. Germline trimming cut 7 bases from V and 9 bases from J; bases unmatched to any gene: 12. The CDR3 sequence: CASKNPERGGTEQFF. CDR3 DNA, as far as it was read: TGTGCCAGTAAAAATCCGGAGCGGGGGGGCACTGAG.

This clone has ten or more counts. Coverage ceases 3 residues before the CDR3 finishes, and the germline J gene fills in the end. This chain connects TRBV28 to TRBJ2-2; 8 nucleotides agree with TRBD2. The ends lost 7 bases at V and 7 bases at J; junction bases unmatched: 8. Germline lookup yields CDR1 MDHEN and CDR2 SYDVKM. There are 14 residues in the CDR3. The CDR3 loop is CASMRAGGVGELFF. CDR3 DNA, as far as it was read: TGTGCCAGCATGAGGGCCGGGGGGGTCGGGGAG.

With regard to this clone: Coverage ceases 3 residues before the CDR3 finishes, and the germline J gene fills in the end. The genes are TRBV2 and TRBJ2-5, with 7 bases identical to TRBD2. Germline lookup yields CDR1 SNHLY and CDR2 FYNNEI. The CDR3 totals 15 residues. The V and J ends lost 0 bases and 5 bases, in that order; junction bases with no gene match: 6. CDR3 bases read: TGTGCCAGCAGTGAAGCGTTAGGGACTACCGAGACC. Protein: CASSEALGTTET. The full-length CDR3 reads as CASSEALGTTETQYF.

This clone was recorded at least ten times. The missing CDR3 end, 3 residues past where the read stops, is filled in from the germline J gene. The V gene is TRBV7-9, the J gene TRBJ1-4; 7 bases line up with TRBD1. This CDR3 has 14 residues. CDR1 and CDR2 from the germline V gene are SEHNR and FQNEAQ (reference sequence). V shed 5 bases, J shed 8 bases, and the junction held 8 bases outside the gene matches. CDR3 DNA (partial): TGTGCCAGCAGCCTCAGACAGGGAGAGGAAAAA. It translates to CASSLRQGEEK. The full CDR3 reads CASSLRQGEEKLFF.

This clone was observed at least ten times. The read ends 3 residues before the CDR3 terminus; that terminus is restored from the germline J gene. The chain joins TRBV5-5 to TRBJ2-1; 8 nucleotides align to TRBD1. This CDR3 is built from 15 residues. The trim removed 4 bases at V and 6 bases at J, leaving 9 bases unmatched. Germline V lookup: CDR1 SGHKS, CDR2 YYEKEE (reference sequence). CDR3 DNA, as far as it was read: TGTGCCAGCAGCCCCGGACAGGGAAGCCGCAATGAG. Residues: CASSPGQGSRNE. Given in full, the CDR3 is CASSPGQGSRNEQFF.

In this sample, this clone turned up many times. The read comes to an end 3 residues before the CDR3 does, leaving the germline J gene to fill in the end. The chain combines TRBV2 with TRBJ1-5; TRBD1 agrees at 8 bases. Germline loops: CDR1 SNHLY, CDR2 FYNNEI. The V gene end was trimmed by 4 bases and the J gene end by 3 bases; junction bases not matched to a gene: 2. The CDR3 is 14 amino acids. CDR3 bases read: TGTGCCAGCAGTGGGACAGGGAACAATCAGCCC. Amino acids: CASSGTGNNQP. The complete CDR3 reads CASSGTGNNQPQHF.

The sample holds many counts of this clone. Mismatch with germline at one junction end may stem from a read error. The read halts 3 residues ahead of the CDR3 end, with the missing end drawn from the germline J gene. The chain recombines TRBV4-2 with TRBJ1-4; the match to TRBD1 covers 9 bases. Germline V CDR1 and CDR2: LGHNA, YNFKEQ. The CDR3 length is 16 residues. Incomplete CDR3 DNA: TGCGCCAGCAGCCAAGATCTTGGGACAGGGCCGAAGGGA. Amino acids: CASSQDLGTGPKG. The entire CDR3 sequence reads CASSQDLGTGPKGLFF.

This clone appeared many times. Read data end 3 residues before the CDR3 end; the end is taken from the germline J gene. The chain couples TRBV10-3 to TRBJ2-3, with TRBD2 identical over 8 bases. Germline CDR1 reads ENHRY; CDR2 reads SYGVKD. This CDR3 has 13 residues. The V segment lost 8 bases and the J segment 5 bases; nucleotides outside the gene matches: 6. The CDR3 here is CAIGPGGIDTQYF. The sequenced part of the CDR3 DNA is TGTGCCATCGGACCGGGGGGGATAGATACG.

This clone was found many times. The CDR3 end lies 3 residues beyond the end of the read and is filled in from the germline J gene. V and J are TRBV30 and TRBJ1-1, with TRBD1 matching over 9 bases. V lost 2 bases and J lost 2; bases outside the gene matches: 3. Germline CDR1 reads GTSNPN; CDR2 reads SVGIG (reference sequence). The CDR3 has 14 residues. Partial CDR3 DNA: TGTGCCTGGAGTTCGGGACAGGGAAACACTGAA. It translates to CAWSSGQGNTE. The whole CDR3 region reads CAWSSGQGNTEAFF.

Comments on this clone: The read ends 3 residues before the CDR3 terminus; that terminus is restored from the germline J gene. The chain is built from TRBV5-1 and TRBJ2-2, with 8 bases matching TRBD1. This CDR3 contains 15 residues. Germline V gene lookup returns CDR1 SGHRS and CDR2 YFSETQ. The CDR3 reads CASSVAGTGQEKLFF. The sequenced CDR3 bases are TGCGCCAGCAGCGTTGCCGGGACAGGTCAGGAAAAG.

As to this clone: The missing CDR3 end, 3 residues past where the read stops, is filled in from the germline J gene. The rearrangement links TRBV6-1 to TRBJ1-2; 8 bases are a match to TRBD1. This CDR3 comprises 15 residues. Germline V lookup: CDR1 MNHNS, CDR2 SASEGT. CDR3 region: CASSVTRDRGYDYTF. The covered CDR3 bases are TGTGCCAGCAGTGTAACCCGAGACAGGGGCTACGAC.

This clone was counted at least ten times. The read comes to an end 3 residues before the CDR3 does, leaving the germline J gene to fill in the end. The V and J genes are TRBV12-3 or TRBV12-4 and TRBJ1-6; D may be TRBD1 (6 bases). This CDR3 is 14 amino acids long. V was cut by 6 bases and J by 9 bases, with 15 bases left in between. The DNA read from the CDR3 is TGTGCCAGCAGCAGGAGGGGGTTAGGTTCACCC. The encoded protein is CASSRRGLGSP. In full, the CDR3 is CASSRRGLGSPLHF.

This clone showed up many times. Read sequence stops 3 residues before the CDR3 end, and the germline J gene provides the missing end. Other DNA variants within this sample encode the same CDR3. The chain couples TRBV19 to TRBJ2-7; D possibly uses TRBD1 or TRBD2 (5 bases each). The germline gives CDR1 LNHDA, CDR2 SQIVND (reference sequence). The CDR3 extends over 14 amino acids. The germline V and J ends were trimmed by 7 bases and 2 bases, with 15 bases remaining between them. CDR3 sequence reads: CASKVRGSTYEQYF. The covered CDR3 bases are TGTGCCAGTAAGGTGAGGGGCAGCACCTACGAG.

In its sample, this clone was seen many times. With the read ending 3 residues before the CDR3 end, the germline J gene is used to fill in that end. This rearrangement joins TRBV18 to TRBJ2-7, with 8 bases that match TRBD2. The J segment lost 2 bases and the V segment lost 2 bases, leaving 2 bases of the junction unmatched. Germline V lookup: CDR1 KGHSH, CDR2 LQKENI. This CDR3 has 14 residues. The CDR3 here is CASSPSGGPYEQYF. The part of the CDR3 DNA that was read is TGTGCCAGCTCACCAAGCGGGGGCCCCTACGAG.

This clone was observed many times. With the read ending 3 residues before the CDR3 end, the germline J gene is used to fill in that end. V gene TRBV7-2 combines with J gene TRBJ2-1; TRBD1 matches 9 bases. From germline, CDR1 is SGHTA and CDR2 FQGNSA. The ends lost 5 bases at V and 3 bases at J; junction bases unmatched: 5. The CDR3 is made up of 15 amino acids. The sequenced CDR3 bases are TGTGCCAGCAGCGCGGACAGGGGCCACTACAATGAG. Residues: CASSADRGHYNE. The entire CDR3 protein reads CASSADRGHYNEQFF.

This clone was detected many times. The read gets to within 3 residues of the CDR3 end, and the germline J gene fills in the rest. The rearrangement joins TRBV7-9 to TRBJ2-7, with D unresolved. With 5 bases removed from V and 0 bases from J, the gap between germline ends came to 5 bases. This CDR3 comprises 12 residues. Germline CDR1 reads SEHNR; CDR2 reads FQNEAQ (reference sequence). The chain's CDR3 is CASSHSSYEQYF. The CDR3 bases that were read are TGTGCCAGCAGCCATAGCTCCTACGAG.

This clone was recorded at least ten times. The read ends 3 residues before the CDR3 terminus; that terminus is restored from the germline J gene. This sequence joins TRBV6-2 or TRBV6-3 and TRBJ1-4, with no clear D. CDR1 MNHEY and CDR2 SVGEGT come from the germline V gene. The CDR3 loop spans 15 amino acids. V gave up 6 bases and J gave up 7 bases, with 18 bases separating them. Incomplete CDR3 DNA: TGTGCCAGCAGCCCCGGCGGCAGACTGAGTGAAAAA. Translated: CASSPGGRLSEK. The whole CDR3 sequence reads CASSPGGRLSEKLFF.

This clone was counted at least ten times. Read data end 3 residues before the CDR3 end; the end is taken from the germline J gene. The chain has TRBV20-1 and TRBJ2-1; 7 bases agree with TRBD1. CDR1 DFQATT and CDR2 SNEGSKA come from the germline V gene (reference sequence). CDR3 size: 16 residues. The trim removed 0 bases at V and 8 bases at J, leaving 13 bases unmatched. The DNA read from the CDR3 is TGCAGTGCTAGAGATTCCGGGACAGTAGTGATGTATGAG. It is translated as CSARDSGTVVMYE. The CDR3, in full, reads CSARDSGTVVMYEQFF.

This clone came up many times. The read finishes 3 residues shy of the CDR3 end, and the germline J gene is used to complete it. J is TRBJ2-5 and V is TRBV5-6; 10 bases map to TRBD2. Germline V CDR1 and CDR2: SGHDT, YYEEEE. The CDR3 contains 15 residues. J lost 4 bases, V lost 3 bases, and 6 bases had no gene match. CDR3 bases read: TGTGCCAGCAGCTGGGGGTTAGCGGGAGGAGAGACC. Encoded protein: CASSWGLAGGET. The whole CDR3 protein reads CASSWGLAGGETQYF.

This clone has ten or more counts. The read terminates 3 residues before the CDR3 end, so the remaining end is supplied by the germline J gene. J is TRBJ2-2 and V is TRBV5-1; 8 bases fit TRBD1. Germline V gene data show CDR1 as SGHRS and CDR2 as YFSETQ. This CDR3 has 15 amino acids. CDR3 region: CASSSRAGGTEKLFF. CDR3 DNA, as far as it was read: TGCGCCAGCAGTTCGCGGGCAGGGGGCACCGAAAAG.